The 31 T cell receptor beta chains below all came from one sample that was sequenced in a study of blood T cell repertoires in COVID-19. This table comes from immunoSEQ multiplex PCR, and its TCRdb copy is limited to in-frame clones, with some not included. This table has about 400,000 clones, roughly 86% appearing once. Sample: peripheral blood. These TCRs come from a human donor in a cohort sampled during active COVID-19.

The V call is TRBV6-6, the J call TRBJ1-1; 12 bases align to TRBD1. The CDR3 extends over 15 amino acids. Per the germline V gene, CDR1 is MNHNY and CDR2 is SVGAGI (reference sequence). The trim removed 7 bases at V and 7 bases at J, leaving 10 bases unmatched. This CDR3 reads CASTGTGGEVGEAFF. CDR3 nucleotides: TGTGCCAGCACGGGGACAGGGGGCGAGGTCGGTGAAGCTTTCTTT.

This chain uses TRBV30 with TRBJ2-7; possibly TRBD1 for D (5 bases). Trimming took 2 bases from V and 2 from J, leaving 10 bases between them. Germline V gene lookup returns CDR1 GTSNPN and CDR2 SVGIG (reference sequence). This CDR3 is 13 amino acids long. The CDR3 here is CAWSRTLTYEQYF. For the CDR3, the DNA is TGTGCCTGGAGTCGGACATTAACCTACGAGCAGTACTTC.

The V call is TRBV29-1, the J call TRBJ1-1, with TRBD1 matching 7 bases. The CDR3 runs 15 residues. Losses at the gene ends were 3 bases for V and 1 base for J; bases not matched to a gene: 8. Germline CDR1 SQVTM, CDR2 ANQGSEA. The CDR3 is CSVDFQGGRNTEAFF. CDR3 nucleotide sequence: TGCAGCGTTGACTTTCAGGGGGGCAGGAACACTGAAGCTTTCTTT.

This chain connects TRBV28 to TRBJ1-4; 8 bases align to TRBD1. Germline CDR1 reads MDHEN; CDR2 reads SYDVKM. The junction had 12 bases not matched to a gene; V was cut back by 8 bases and J by 4 bases. CDR3 length: 16 amino acids. CDR3 sequence reads: CASSRAGGAGNEKLFF. CDR3 DNA: TGTGCCAGCTCCCGTGCAGGGGGCGCGGGTAATGAAAAACTGTTTTTT.

V and J are TRBV5-1 and TRBJ1-6; 7 bases are shared with TRBD1. The CDR3 is made up of 14 amino acids. The germline V gene encodes CDR1 SGHRS and CDR2 YFSETQ. V lost 4 bases to trimming and J lost 7 bases; unmatched junction nucleotides: 5. CDR3 in amino acids: CASSGGQANSPLHF. Written as DNA, the CDR3 is TGCGCCAGCAGCGGAGGACAGGCCAATTCACCCCTCCACTTT.

V usage is TRBV11-2 and J usage is TRBJ2-4, with a weak D call TRBD2 (5 bases). The germline V gene has CDR1 SGHAT and CDR2 FQNNGV. This CDR3 contains 17 residues. V was shortened by 2 bases and J by 3 bases, with 17 bases between the two germline ends. Here the CDR3 DNA reads TGTGCCAGCAGCTTATCCCGGGGTTATGAGGGCAAAAACATTCAGTACTTC. It codes for CASSLSRGYEGKNIQYF.

The gene calls are TRBV5-1 and TRBJ2-3; the match to TRBD2 covers 10 bases. J gave up 3 bases and V 8 bases, and 15 bases lay outside the gene matches. The CDR3 consists of 17 residues. The germline gives CDR1 SGHRS, CDR2 YFSETQ. The CDR3 DNA sequence: TGCGCCAGTACGCTAGCGGGAGACCGGAGGGGGACAGATACGCAGTATTTT. Amino acids: CASTLAGDRRGTDTQYF.

The chain recombines TRBV19 with TRBJ2-7; no clear D gene. This CDR3 region has 14 residues. Germline loops: CDR1 LNHDA, CDR2 SQIVND (reference sequence). Trimming shortened V by 3 bases and J by 1 base, and 10 bases separated the two germline ends. The CDR3 here is CASSISSSSYEQYF. The CDR3 nucleotides read TGTGCCAGTAGTATCAGTTCTAGTTCCTACGAGCAGTACTTC.

As regards this clone: This sample includes further DNA sequences coding for the same CDR3. The V and J genes are TRBV28 and TRBJ2-7, with D unclear. Trimming stripped 3 bases from V and 4 bases from J, with 4 bases between. The germline V gene encodes CDR1 MDHEN and CDR2 SYDVKM. The CDR3 runs 11 residues. DNA of the CDR3: TGTGCCAGCAGTTTCAGATACGAGCAGTACTTC. This codes for CASSFRYEQYF.

The chain combines TRBV5-1 with TRBJ1-2; a possible D gene is TRBD1 (6 bases). Trimming stripped 0 bases from V and 1 base from J, with 13 bases between. Germline assignment: CDR1 SGHRS and CDR2 YFSETQ. The CDR3 runs 16 residues. The CDR3 spells CASSLEGDKNNYGYTF. In DNA form, the CDR3 reads TGCGCCAGCAGCTTGGAGGGGGACAAAAATAACTATGGCTACACCTTC.

The V gene is TRBV19, the J gene TRBJ1-4; 7 bases line up with TRBD1. Unmatched junction bases numbered 7, after V lost 6 bases and J lost 0 bases. The length of the CDR3 is 16 residues. Germline CDR1 is LNHDA and CDR2 is SQIVND (reference sequence). CDR3 nucleotides: TGTGCCAGTAGCAAGGGACAGCTACCAACTAATGAAAAACTGTTTTTT. Residues: CASSKGQLPTNEKLFF.

This chain uses TRBV2 with TRBJ2-7; D remains unclear. In germline, CDR1 is SNHLY, CDR2 FYNNEI. V gave up 4 bases and J gave up 3 bases, with 16 bases separating them. The CDR3 consists of 15 residues. CDR3 sequence (DNA): TGTGCCAGCAGTGTAGAACAGTCCCGCTTCTACGAGCAGTACTTC. Its protein is CASSVEQSRFYEQYF.

This rearrangement joins TRBV21-1 to TRBJ2-7; the table calls TRBD2, which could not be checked here. TRBV21-1 is reported as a pseudogene. The CDR3 runs to 16 residues. The CDR3 DNA reads as TGTGCCAGCAACCCCCGGTTGGGCGGAGGATACTACGAGCAGTACTTC. Residues: CASNPRLGGGYYEQYF.

The chain recombines TRBV27 with TRBJ1-1, with a weak D call TRBD1 (5 bases). Germline CDR1 is MNHEY and CDR2 is SMNVEV (reference sequence). The ends were cut back, 6 bases at V and 4 bases at J, with 15 bases in the middle. The CDR3 has 14 amino acids. This CDR3 is CASRVQGFGTEAFF. DNA of the CDR3: TGTGCCAGCAGGGTTCAGGGTTTTGGCACTGAAGCTTTCTTT.

The chain links TRBV6-5 to TRBJ2-7; TRBD2 is a possible D gene (5 bases). V lost 7 bases and J 6 bases, leaving 10 bases between the germline ends. The CDR3 is 11 residues long. Germline CDR1 and CDR2: MNHEY and SVGAGI. CDR3 sequence: CASIRAGEQYF. As DNA, the CDR3 is TGTGCCAGCATCCGGGCGGGCGAGCAGTACTTC.

The CDR3 nucleotides read TGTGCCTGGAGGTCGACAGGGTCTTCACCCCTCCACTTT. Protein product: CAWRSTGSSPLHF. V is TRBV30 and J is TRBJ1-6, with TRBD1 identical over 7 bases. With 3 bases clipped from V and 9 bases from J, the junction kept 5 bases outside the gene matches. This CDR3 has 13 amino acids. Germline CDR1 reads GTSNPN; CDR2 reads SVGIG (reference sequence).

J is TRBJ1-2 and V is TRBV28; unclear D gene. Trimming pared 3 bases from V and 2 bases from J, leaving 10 bases between. CDR1 and CDR2 from the germline V gene are MDHEN and SYDVKM. The CDR3 sequence is 14 residues long. In DNA, the CDR3 is TGTGCCAGCAGTTTCCCCGGGGAGAACTATGGCTACACCTTC. The encoded protein is CASSFPGENYGYTF.

J is TRBJ2-2 and V is TRBV11-2, with D possibly being TRBD1 (5 bases). CDR1 is SGHAT, CDR2 FQNNGV, per germline. The CDR3 has 16 amino acids. V was trimmed by 5 bases and J by 0 bases, leaving 13 bases between them. The CDR3 spells CASSLRGGANTGELFF. CDR3 DNA sequence: TGTGCCAGCAGCCTAAGGGGTGGGGCGAACACCGGGGAGCTGTTTTTT.

The genes are TRBV9 and TRBJ2-7; D unresolved. Germline CDR1 and CDR2: SGDLS and YYNGEE. The CDR3 sequence is 14 residues long. V was pared by 0 bases and J by 2 bases, with 9 bases between. This CDR3 is CASSVGPTTYEQYF. The CDR3 nucleotides read TGTGCCAGCAGCGTAGGGCCGACAACCTACGAGCAGTACTTC.

This sequence joins TRBV7-6 and TRBJ2-1, with TRBD2 as a possible D gene (5 bases). The V end lost 5 bases, the J end lost 7 bases, and 18 bases lay between the germline ends. Germline CDR1 SGHVS, CDR2 FNYEAQ. This CDR3 has 15 amino acids. The CDR3 loop is CASSLPGVLGNEQFF. CDR3 sequence (DNA): TGTGCCAGCAGCCTACCCGGGGTTTTAGGGAATGAGCAGTTCTTC.

This chain connects TRBV30 to TRBJ1-6; TRBD1 is a possible D gene (5 bases). The ends were cut back, 4 bases at V and 7 bases at J, with 8 bases in the middle. This CDR3 has 12 amino acids. Germline assignment: CDR1 GTSNPN and CDR2 SVGIG (reference sequence). This chain's CDR3 is CAWTQENSPLHF. CDR3 nucleotides: TGTGCCTGGACACAGGAAAATTCACCCCTCCACTTT.

The V gene is TRBV4-2, the J gene TRBJ2-7; TRBD1 aligns across 8 bases. Trimming removed 8 bases from V and 6 bases from J; junction bases left unmatched: 12. The CDR3 loop spans 14 amino acids. Germline assignment: CDR1 LGHNA and CDR2 YNFKEQ. The CDR3: CASGGQAVIGEQYF. CDR3 nucleotides: TGTGCCAGCGGGGGACAGGCAGTGATCGGCGAGCAGTACTTC.

The genes are TRBV19 and TRBJ1-2; 8 bases map to TRBD1. The V segment lost 6 bases and the J segment 4 bases; nucleotides outside the gene matches: 4. The germline V gene has CDR1 LNHDA and CDR2 SQIVND (reference sequence). The CDR3 contains 13 residues. The CDR3 DNA follows: TGTGCCAGTAGGCGACAGGGGCGCTATGGCTACACCTTC. Translation gives CASRRQGRYGYTF.

The chain is built from TRBV10-3 and TRBJ1-1, with 9 bases that match TRBD1. Trimming cost V 6 bases and J 4 bases; bases outside gene matches: 6. In germline, CDR1 is ENHRY, CDR2 SYGVKD. This CDR3 contains 14 residues. CDR3: CAISPGQGATEAFF. The CDR3 DNA follows: TGTGCCATCAGCCCGGGACAGGGAGCCACTGAAGCTTTCTTT.

The CDR3 DNA reads as TGTGCCAGCAGTCGTATCGACAGGGCTCAAGAGACCCAGTACTTC. Translated, it gives CASSRIDRAQETQYF. The chain combines TRBV28 with TRBJ2-5; 7 bases align to TRBD1. V gave up 5 bases and J gave up 2 bases; unmatched junction bases: 8. Germline CDR1 MDHEN, CDR2 SYDVKM. This CDR3 comprises 15 residues.

The chain couples TRBV6-5 to TRBJ2-7; 7 bases fit TRBD2. Germline V gene lookup returns CDR1 MNHEY and CDR2 SVGAGI. This CDR3 spans 14 amino acids. Trimming took 10 bases from V and 3 from J; bases not matched to a gene: 12. The CDR3 loop reads CATQRGDSHYEQYF. The CDR3 DNA reads as TGTGCCACCCAACGGGGGGACTCCCACTACGAGCAGTACTTC.

V usage is TRBV6-5 and J usage is TRBJ2-1; D is possibly TRBD1 (6 bases). This CDR3 region has 16 residues. V was shortened by 0 bases and J by 7 bases, with 16 bases between the two germline ends. Germline V CDR1 and CDR2: MNHEY, SVGAGI. The CDR3 is CASSYSNVGALNEQFF. Here the CDR3 DNA reads TGTGCCAGCAGTTACTCGAACGTGGGGGCGCTGAATGAGCAGTTCTTC.

Only one count was recorded for this clone. This chain links TRBV19 with TRBJ2-5; 7 bases line up with TRBD1. Germline loops: CDR1 LNHDA, CDR2 SQIVND (reference sequence). V lost 4 bases and J lost 2; bases outside the gene matches: 7. The CDR3 consists of 15 residues. The DNA for the CDR3 is TGTGCCAGTAGTAGCGCGGCAGGGGGACAAGAGACCCAGTACTTC. It translates to CASSSAAGGQETQYF.

This rearrangement joins TRBV30 to TRBJ2-7; 9 nucleotides align to TRBD1. The CDR3 is 14 residues long. The germline gives CDR1 GTSNPN, CDR2 SVGIG (reference sequence). V gave up 3 bases and J gave up 6 bases; unmatched junction bases: 9. CDR3 region: CAWSPGTGRREQYF. As DNA, the CDR3 is TGTGCCTGGAGCCCGGGGACAGGGCGTCGCGAGCAGTACTTC.

This chain uses TRBV29-1 with TRBJ2-1; D perhaps matches TRBD2 (5 bases). Germline V gene lookup returns CDR1 SQVTM and CDR2 ANQGSEA. Trimming removed 6 bases at V and 6 bases at J, with 18 bases between. CDR3 length: 14 amino acids. This CDR3 reads CSVPRGKSGNEQFF. CDR3 nucleotide sequence: TGCAGCGTCCCTAGAGGGAAGTCGGGCAATGAGCAGTTCTTC.

V gene TRBV6-5 combines with J gene TRBJ2-3, with D perhaps matching TRBD2 (6 bases). V was trimmed by 7 bases and J by 0 bases, leaving 14 bases between them. The CDR3 has 15 residues. Per the germline V gene, CDR1 is MNHEY and CDR2 is SVGAGI. CDR3 sequence: CASTPRRESTDTQYF. The CDR3 region has the DNA TGTGCCAGCACCCCTAGGCGGGAAAGCACAGATACGCAGTATTTT.